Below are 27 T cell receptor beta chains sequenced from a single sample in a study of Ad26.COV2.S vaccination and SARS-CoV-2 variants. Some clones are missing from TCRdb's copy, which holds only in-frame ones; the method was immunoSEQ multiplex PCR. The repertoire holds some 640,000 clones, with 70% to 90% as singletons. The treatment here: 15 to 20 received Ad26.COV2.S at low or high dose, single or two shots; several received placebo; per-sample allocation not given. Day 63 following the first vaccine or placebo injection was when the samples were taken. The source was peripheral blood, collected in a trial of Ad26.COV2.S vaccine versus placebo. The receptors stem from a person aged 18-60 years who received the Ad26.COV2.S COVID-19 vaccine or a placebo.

The CDR3 DNA is TGTGCCAGCAGTTTTCGGGGCAGGGACACCATATATTTT. It specifies CASSFRGRDTIYF. The V and J genes are TRBV12-3 or TRBV12-4 and TRBJ1-3; possible D gene TRBD1, 5 bases. The CDR3 has 13 residues. V lost 3 bases to trimming and J lost 8 bases, with 11 bases between them.

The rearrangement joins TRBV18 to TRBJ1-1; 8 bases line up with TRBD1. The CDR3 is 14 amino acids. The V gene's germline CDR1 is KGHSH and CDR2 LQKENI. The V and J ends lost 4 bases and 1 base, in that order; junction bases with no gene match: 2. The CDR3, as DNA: TGTGCCAGCTCACTGGACAGGGAGAACACTGAAGCTTTCTTT. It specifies CASSLDRENTEAFF. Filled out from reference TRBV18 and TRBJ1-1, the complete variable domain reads NAGVMQNPRHLVRRRGQEARLRCSPMKGHSHVYWYRQLPEEGLKFMVYLQKENIIDESGMPKERFSAEFPKEGPSILRIQQVVRGDSAAYFCASSLDRENTEAFFGQGTRLTVV.

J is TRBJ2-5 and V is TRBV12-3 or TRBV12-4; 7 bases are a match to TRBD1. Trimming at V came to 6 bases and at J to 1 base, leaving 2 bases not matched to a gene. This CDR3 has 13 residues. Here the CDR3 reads CASRGTAQETQYF. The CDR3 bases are TGTGCCAGCAGGGGGACAGCCCAAGAGACCCAGTACTTC.

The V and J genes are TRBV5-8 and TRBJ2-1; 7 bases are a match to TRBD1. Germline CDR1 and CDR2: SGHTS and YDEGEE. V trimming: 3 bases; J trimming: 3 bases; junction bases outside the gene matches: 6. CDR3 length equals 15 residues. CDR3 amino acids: CASSSGTARYNEQFF. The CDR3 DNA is TGTGCCAGCAGCTCAGGGACAGCGCGCTACAATGAGCAGTTCTTC.

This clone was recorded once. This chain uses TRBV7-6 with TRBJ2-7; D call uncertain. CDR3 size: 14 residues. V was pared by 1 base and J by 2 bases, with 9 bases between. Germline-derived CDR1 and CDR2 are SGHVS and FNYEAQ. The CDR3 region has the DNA TGTGCCAGCAGCTTAGTGAGTGCCCCCTACGAGCAGTACTTC. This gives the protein CASSLVSAPYEQYF.

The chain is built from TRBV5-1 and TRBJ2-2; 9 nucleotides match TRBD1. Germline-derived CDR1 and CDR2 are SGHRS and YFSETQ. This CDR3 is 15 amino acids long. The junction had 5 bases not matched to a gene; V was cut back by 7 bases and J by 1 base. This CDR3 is CASSRGQGNTGELFF. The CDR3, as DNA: TGCGCCAGCTCAAGGGGACAGGGGAACACCGGGGAGCTGTTTTTT.

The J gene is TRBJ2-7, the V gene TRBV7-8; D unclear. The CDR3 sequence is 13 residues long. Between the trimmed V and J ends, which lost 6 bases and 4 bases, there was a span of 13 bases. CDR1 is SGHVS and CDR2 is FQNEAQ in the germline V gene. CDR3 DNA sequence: TGTGCCAGCAGTCGCAACCTAAATTACGAGCAGTACTTC. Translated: CASSRNLNYEQYF.

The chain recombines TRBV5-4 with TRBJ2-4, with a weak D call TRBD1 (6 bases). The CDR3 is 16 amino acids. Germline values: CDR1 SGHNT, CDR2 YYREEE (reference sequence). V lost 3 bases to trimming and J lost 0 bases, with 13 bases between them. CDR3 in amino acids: CASSSGQLLAKNIQYF. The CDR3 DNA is TGTGCCAGCAGCTCCGGACAGCTACTAGCCAAAAACATTCAGTACTTC.

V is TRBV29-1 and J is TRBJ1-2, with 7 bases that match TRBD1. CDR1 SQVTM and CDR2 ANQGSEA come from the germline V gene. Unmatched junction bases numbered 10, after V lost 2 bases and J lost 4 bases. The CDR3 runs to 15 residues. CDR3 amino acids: CSVERRDSMLYGYTF. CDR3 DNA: TGCAGCGTTGAAAGACGGGACAGCATGCTCTATGGCTACACCTTC.

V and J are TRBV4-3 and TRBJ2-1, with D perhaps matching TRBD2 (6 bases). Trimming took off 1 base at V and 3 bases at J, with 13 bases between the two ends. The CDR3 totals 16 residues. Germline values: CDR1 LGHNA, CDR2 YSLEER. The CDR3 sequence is CASSQGRAGFYNEQFF. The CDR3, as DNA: TGCGCCAGCAGCCAAGGTCGGGCGGGGTTCTACAATGAGCAGTTCTTC.

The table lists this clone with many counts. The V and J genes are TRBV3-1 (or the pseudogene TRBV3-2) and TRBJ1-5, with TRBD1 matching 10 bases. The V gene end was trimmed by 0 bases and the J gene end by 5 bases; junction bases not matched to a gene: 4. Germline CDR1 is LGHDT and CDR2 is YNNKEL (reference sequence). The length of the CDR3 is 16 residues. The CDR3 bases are TGTGCCAGCAGCCAAGATCCCGGGACAGGGGATCAGCCCCAGCATTTT. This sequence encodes CASSQDPGTGDQPQHF.

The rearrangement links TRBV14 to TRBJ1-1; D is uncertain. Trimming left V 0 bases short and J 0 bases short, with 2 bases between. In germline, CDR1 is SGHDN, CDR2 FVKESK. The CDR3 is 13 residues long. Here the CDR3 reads CASSQEMNTEAFF. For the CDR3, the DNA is TGTGCCAGCAGCCAAGAGATGAACACTGAAGCTTTCTTT.

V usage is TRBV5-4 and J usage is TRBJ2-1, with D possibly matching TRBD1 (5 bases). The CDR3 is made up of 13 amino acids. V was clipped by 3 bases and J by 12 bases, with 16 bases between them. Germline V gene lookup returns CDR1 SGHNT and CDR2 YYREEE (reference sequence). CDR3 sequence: CASSSLVGAGQFF. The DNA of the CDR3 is TGTGCCAGCAGCTCCCTTGTTGGGGCTGGGCAGTTCTTC.

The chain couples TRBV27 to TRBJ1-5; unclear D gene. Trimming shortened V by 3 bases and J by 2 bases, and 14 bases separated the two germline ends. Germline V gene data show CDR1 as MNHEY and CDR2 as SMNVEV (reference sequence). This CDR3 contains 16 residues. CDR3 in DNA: TGTGCCAGCAGTTTTCGCCGGGGTAAGGGCAATCAGCCCCAGCATTTT. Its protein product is CASSFRRGKGNQPQHF.

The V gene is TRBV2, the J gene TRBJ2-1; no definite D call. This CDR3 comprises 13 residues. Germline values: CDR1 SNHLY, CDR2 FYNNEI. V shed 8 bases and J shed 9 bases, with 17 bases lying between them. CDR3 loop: CASPAGLGFEQFF. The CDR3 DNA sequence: TGTGCCAGCCCTGCCGGGCTAGGGTTTGAGCAGTTCTTC.

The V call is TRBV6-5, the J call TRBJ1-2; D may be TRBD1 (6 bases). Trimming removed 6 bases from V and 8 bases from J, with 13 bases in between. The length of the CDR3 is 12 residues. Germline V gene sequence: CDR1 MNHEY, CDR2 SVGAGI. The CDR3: CASSLTGHGYTF. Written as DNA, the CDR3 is TGTGCCAGCAGCTTAACAGGGCACGGCTACACCTTC.

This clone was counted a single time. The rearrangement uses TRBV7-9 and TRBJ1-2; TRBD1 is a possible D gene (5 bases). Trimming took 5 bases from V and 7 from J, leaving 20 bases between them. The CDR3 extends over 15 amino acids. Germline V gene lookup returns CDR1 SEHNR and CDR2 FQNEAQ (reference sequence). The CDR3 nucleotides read TGTGCCAGCAGCGAGACCCCGGGAGGGGCGGGTGGCTACACCTTC. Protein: CASSETPGGAGGYTF.

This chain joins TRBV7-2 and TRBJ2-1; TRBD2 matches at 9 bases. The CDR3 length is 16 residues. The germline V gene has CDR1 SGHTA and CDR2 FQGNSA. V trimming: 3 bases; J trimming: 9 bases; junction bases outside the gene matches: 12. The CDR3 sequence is CASSFSRASGAGEQFF. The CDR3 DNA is TGTGCCAGCAGCTTCAGTCGGGCTAGCGGGGCTGGTGAGCAGTTCTTC.

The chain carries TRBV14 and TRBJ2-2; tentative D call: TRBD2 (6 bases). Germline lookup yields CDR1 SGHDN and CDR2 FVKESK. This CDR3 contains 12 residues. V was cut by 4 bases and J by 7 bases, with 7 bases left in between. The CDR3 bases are TGTGCCAGCAGCCCGGGGGTCGGGGAGCTGTTTTTT. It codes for CASSPGVGELFF. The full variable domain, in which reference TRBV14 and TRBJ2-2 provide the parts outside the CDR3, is EAGVTQFPSHSVIEKGQTVTLRCDPISGHDNLYWYRRVMGKEIKFLLHFVKESKQDESGMPNNRFLAERTGGTYSTLKVQPAELEDSGVYFCASSPGVGELFFGEGSRLTVL.

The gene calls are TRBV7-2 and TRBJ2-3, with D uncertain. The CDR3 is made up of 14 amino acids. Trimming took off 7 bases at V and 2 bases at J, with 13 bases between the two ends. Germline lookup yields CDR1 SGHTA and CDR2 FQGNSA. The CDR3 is CASTQFMNTDTQYF. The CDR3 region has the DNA TGTGCCAGCACCCAATTTATGAACACAGATACGCAGTATTTT.

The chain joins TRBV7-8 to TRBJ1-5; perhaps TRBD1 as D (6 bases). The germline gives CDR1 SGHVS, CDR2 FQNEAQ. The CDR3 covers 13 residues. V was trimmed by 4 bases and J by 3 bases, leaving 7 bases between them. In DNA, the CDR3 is TGTGCCAGCAGCTGGACAGACAATCAGCCCCAGCATTTT. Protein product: CASSWTDNQPQHF. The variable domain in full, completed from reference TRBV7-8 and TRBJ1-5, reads GAGVSQSPRYKVAKRGQDVALRCDPISGHVSLFWYQQALGQGPEFLTYFQNEAQLDKSGLPSDRFFAERPEGSVSTLKIQRTQQEDSAVYLCASSWTDNQPQHFGDGTRLSIL.

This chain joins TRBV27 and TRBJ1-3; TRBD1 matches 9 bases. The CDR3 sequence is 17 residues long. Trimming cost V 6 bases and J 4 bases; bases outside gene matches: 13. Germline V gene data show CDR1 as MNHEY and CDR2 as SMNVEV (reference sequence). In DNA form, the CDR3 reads TGTGCCAGCAGCCCGGACAGGGGTCCTCTAGGGGGAAACACCATATATTTT. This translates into CASSPDRGPLGGNTIYF.

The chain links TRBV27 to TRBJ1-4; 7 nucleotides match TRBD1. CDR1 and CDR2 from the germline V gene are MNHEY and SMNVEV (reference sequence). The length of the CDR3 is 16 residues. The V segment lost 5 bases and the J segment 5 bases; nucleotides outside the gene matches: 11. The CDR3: CASSLRQGSVNEKLFF. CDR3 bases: TGTGCCAGCAGTCTCAGACAGGGCTCCGTCAATGAAAAACTGTTTTTT.

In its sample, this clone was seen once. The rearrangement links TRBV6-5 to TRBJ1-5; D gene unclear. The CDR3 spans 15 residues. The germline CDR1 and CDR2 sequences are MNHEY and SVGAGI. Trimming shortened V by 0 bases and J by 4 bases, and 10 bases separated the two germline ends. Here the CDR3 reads CASSYSTGLNQPQHF. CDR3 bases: TGTGCCAGCAGTTACTCGACTGGGTTGAATCAGCCCCAGCATTTT.

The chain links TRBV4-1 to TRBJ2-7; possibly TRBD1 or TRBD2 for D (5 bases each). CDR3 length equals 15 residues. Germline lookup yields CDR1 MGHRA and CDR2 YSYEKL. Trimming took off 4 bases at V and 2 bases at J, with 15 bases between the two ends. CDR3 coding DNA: TGCGCCAGCAGCCCTGGGGACCCGATGACCTACGAGCAGTACTTC. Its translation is CASSPGDPMTYEQYF.

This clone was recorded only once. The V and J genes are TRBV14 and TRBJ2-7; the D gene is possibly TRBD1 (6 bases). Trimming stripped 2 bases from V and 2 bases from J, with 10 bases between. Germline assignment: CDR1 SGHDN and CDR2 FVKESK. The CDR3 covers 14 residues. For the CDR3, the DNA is TGTGCCAGCAGCCAATATGAGGGGGCCTACGAGCAGTACTTC. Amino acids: CASSQYEGAYEQYF.

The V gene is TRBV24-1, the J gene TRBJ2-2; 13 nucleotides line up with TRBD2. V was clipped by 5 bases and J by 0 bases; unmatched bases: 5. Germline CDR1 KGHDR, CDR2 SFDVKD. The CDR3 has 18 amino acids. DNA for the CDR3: TGTGCCACCAGTGGGCGACTAGCGGGAGGCACGAACACCGGGGAGCTGTTTTTT. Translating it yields CATSGRLAGGTNTGELFF.